One T cell receptor beta chain is described in this entry. The antigen is not known. This beta chain is an unintended read in a library built for alpha chains; its size means little. This record belongs to a study of spatial heterogeneity in lung cancer. The wider study: There were consistently more beta-chain sequences detected than alpha-chain sequences.

Study observations and caveats: In tumors, expanded intratumoral alpha and beta TCR counts tracked mutation counts. There was tracking of ubiquitous and regional nonsynonymous mutations by the respective counts of ubiquitous and regional expanded TCRs.

Individually, TCR cDNA molecules were each labelled with a unique molecular identifier. TCRdb re-analysed the 5' RACE reads in MiXCR, keeping a single row per CDR3 protein. The sample includes approximately 16,000 distinct CDR3 sequences, approximately 7% of them seen just once. Time point indicated: sample taken at primary tumor resection. Donation came from over 60 patients with untreated early-stage non-small cell lung cancer. The source was lung tumor tissue, collected at surgery. The sequence came from a female donor with early-stage non-small cell lung cancer.

The chain's CDR3 is CATSPDRVDNGYTF. CDR3 DNA: TGTGCCACCAGCCCCGACAGGGTGGATAATGGCTACACCTTC. V usage is TRBV15 and J usage is TRBJ1-2; 7 nucleotides agree with TRBD1. CDR3 size: 14 residues. CDR1 is LNHNV and CDR2 is YYDKDF in the germline V gene (reference sequence). V shed 5 bases and J 6 bases; nucleotides not matched to a gene: 9.